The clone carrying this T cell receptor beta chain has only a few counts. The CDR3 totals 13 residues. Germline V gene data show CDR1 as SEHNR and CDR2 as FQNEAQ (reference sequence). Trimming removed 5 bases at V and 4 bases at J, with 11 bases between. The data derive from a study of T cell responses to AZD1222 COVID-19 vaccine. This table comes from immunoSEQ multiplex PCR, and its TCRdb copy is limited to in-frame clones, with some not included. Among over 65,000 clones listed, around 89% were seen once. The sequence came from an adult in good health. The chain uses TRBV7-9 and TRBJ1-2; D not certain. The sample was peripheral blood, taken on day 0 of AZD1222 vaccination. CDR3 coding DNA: TGTGCCAGCAGCCACAATCGGATCTATGGCTACACCTTC. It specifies CASSHNRIYGYTF.